This TCR beta chain was identified in a study of cytomegalovirus exposure and HLA in healthy donors. The CDR3 has 15 amino acids. V shed 6 bases and J 2 bases; nucleotides not matched to a gene: 4. Germline V gene data show CDR1 as WSHSY and CDR2 as SAAADI. Findings and caveats of the study: There were 150 to 200 TCR beta chains listed as cytomegalovirus-associated. There were a few CMV-associated chains whose specificity for CMV antigens was confirmed in vitro. Roughly uniform depth of sequencing across donors was assumed in presence/absence analyses.

The PCR used 60 Vbeta and 13 Jbeta primers. The repertoire was sequenced with immunoSEQ multiplex PCR; TCRdb's copy has only in-frame clones and lacks some. The table records 150,000 to 200,000 clones, roughly 85% of them present only once. This clone came up a few times. Its specificity is unknown. This chain uses TRBV10-2 with TRBJ2-3; TRBD2 aligns across 11 bases. This TCR was sampled from a woman in her forties or fifties in good health and CMV-seronegative. The source material was PBMCs. CDR3 protein: CASSGLAGATDTQYF. CDR3 coding DNA: TGCGCCAGCAGCGGACTAGCGGGCGCCACAGATACGCAGTATTTT.